This T cell receptor (beta chain) was identified during a study of blood T cell repertoires in COVID-19. The germline V gene encodes CDR1 MDHEN and CDR2 SYDVKM. The CDR3 has 13 residues. Trimming cost V 5 bases and J 10 bases, with 17 bases left between them. Generated by immunoSEQ multiplex PCR, the TCRdb table keeps only in-frame clones and is missing some. The table lists over 55,000 clones, more than 80% of them singletons. What was sequenced was PBMCs or T cells enriched from blood (not recorded which). This sequence joins TRBV28 and TRBJ1-1; D is ambiguous. The clonotype comes from a woman in her thirties or forties with acute COVID-19. As DNA, the CDR3 is TGTGCCAGCAGTCCCCGGCGACGGGAAGGAGCTTTCTTT. As protein: CASSPRRREGAFF.